This T cell receptor (beta chain) is from a study of T cells in Graves' hyperthyroidism and ophthalmopathy. V shed 4 bases, J shed 4 bases, and the junction held 5 bases outside the gene matches. Germline V CDR1 and CDR2: SEHNR, FQNEAQ (reference sequence). The CDR3 spans 14 residues. Amplification of TCR beta CDR3 regions used RNA as the template. HTBI primers were used for first-round RT-PCR of the TCR CDR3. Each CDR3 protein gets one entry after TCRdb re-called the multiplex PCR reads with MiXCR. The top ten hold about 17% of the sample, which has around 36,000 distinct CDR3 sequences, roughly 52% seen once.

This sequence joins TRBV7-9 and TRBJ2-7, with 9 bases that match TRBD1. The sequence was collected from a middle-aged man with Graves' ophthalmopathy. Sequences were obtained from blood. DNA of the CDR3: TGTGCCAGCAGCTCCGACAGGGGGGATTACGAGCAGTACTTC. As protein: CASSSDRGDYEQYF.